One and the same sample provided the 16 T cell receptor beta chains below, sequenced in a study of regulatory T cells in long-lasting Graves disease. Assembly of TCR beta libraries relied on iRepertoire HTBI primers together with Arm-PCR of CDR3 regions. MiXCR was run by TCRdb on the multiplex PCR reads, yielding one entry per CDR3 protein. The table lists 450,000 to 500,000 distinct CDR3 sequences, 15% to 20% of them singletons. Time point given: newly diagnosed GD, antithyroid drugs for less than 3 months. Following extraction of RNA from PBMCs, that RNA was used to make the TCR library. The sample also formed part of further work on T cells in Graves' hyperthyroidism and ophthalmopathy.

This material consisted of peripheral blood mononuclear cells (PBMCs), taken at new diagnosis, from a patient treated with antithyroid drugs. All receptors come from a middle-aged man with Graves disease.

This clonotype was seen a handful of times. The chain recombines TRBV7-9 with TRBJ2-3; 10 nucleotides line up with TRBD2. This CDR3 region has 17 residues. The J segment lost 0 bases and the V segment lost 4 bases, leaving 7 bases of the junction unmatched. Germline-derived CDR1 and CDR2 are SEHNR and FQNEAQ (reference sequence). The CDR3 sequence is CASSYPIAGGSTDTQYF. As DNA, the CDR3 is TGTGCCAGCAGCTACCCTATAGCGGGAGGCAGCACAGATACGCAGTATTTT.

This clonotype was picked up many times. This CDR3 is CASSLGTVTYEQYF. The CDR3 bases are TGTGCCAGCAGCTTGGGGACGGTGACCTACGAGCAGTACTTC. The chain employs TRBV5-4 and TRBJ2-7, with no clear D. This CDR3 has 14 residues. Between the trimmed V and J ends, which lost 0 bases and 2 bases, there was a span of 9 bases. Germline lookup yields CDR1 SGHNT and CDR2 YYREEE (reference sequence).

The rearrangement uses TRBV20-1 and TRBJ1-2; D is ambiguous. The CDR3 loop spans 13 amino acids. The germline V and J ends were trimmed by 4 bases and 0 bases, with 9 bases remaining between them. Germline V CDR1 and CDR2: DFQATT, SNEGSKA (reference sequence). For the CDR3, the DNA is TGCAGTGCTATTCACCGAACTAACTATGGCTACACCTTC. Protein sequence: CSAIHRTNYGYTF.

This clonotype was observed a few times. Compared with germline, one end of the junction differs, possibly owing to a read error. The chain recombines TRBV7-9 with TRBJ1-1, with unresolved D. This CDR3 has 13 residues. The V gene's germline CDR1 is SEHNR and CDR2 FQNEAQ (reference sequence). The CDR3 loop reads CAGSALGNTEAFF. The DNA of the CDR3 is TGTGCCGGCAGTGCTTTGGGGAACACTGAAGCTTTCTTT.

CDR3 amino acids: CASSQRDYGYTF. Here the CDR3 DNA reads TGTGCCAGTAGTCAGAGGGACTATGGCTACACCTTC. This chain joins TRBV19 and TRBJ1-2, with no clear D. Trimming removed 5 bases at V and 3 bases at J, with 7 bases between. This CDR3 is built from 12 residues. CDR1 LNHDA and CDR2 SQIVND come from the germline V gene (reference sequence).

This clonotype has just one count. One end of the junction varies from germline; a read error may be responsible. This chain connects TRBV5-5 to TRBJ1-4; the match to TRBD1 covers 7 bases. The germline gives CDR1 SGHKS, CDR2 YYEKEE (reference sequence). This CDR3 spans 16 amino acids. CDR3 sequence (DNA): TGTGCCAGCAGCAGGGACCCCGGGACAGATAATGAAGAACTGTTTTTT. This sequence encodes CASSRDPGTDNEELFF.

The J gene is TRBJ1-2, the V gene TRBV6-2 or TRBV6-3; TRBD1 is a possible D gene (5 bases). The V end was cut by 6 bases, the J end by 7 bases, with 18 bases between. The CDR3 sequence is 14 residues long. Germline V CDR1 and CDR2: MNHEY, SVGEGT. CDR3 nucleotide sequence: TGTGCCAGCAGGGCTCCTGGGGCCTCTGGTGGCTACACCTTC. It codes for CASRAPGASGGYTF.

Note on this clonotype: Just one base apart from a much larger clone, this may be a read error. The chain combines TRBV11-2 with TRBJ2-7; TRBD1 might be the D (6 bases). The V gene's germline CDR1 is SGHAT and CDR2 FQNNGV. CDR3 length: 10 residues. The CDR3, as DNA: TGTGCCGGCAGCCAGAACAGGGTTGACTTC. It specifies CAGSQNRVDF.

This clonotype has a handful of counts. V is TRBV3-1 and J is TRBJ2-3; D call uncertain. CDR1 is LGHDT and CDR2 is YNNKEL in the germline V gene (reference sequence). The CDR3 consists of 15 residues. The V gene lost 1 base and the J gene lost 0 bases, with 8 bases spanning the gap. The CDR3: CASSQAVPSTDTQYF. The CDR3 DNA follows: TGTGCCAGCAGCCAAGCGGTTCCTAGCACAGATACGCAGTATTTT.

This clonotype appeared once. CDR3 bases: TGTGCCAGCAGCGTAGCTCCCCAGACCTCTCAAGAGACCCAGTACTTC. Amino acid sequence: CASSVAPQTSQETQYF. V is TRBV9 and J is TRBJ2-5; D remains unclear. CDR1 and CDR2 from the germline V gene are SGDLS and YYNGEE. The CDR3 contains 16 residues. V lost 0 bases, J lost 2 bases, and 14 bases lay in between.

This chain's CDR3 is CASSLYPSNQPQHF. The CDR3 DNA is TGTGCCAGCAGTTTATACCCTAGCAATCAGCCCCAGCATTTT. The chain uses TRBV27 and TRBJ1-5; D ambiguous. The germline V gene encodes CDR1 MNHEY and CDR2 SMNVEV (reference sequence). Trimming cost V 1 base and J 0 bases, with 4 bases left between them. The CDR3 is 14 residues long.

This sequence joins TRBV18 and TRBJ2-7, with 7 positions matching TRBD1. Germline assignment: CDR1 KGHSH and CDR2 LQKENI. Trimming removed 5 bases from V and 4 bases from J; junction bases left unmatched: 8. There are 14 residues in the CDR3. CDR3 region: CASSGPGQRYEQYF. CDR3 nucleotide sequence: TGTGCCAGCTCAGGACCGGGACAGAGATACGAGCAGTACTTC. The variable domain in full, completed from reference TRBV18 and TRBJ2-7, reads NAGVMQNPRHLVRRRGQEARLRCSPMKGHSHVYWYRQLPEEGLKFMVYLQKENIIDESGMPKERFSAEFPKEGPSILRIQQVVRGDSAAYFCASSGPGQRYEQYFGPGTRLTVT.

The chain links TRBV5-1 to TRBJ1-1; tentatively, D is TRBD1 (5 bases). In germline, CDR1 is SGHRS, CDR2 YFSETQ. CDR3 length equals 14 residues. Trimming stripped 4 bases from V and 0 bases from J, with 10 bases between. The CDR3 DNA reads TGCGCCAGCAGCACGGGACGGTTGAACACTGAAGCTTTCTTT. As protein: CASSTGRLNTEAFF.

The chain combines TRBV18 with TRBJ2-5; maybe TRBD1 (6 bases). CDR3 length: 14 amino acids. Per the germline V gene, CDR1 is KGHSH and CDR2 is LQKENI. The V and J ends lost 5 bases and 5 bases respectively, with 15 bases between them. CDR3 bases: TGTGCCAGCTCATCGTCCAGGGGAATGGAGACCCAGTACTTC. This translates into CASSSSRGMETQYF.

The sample holds many counts of this clonotype. V and J are TRBV6-2 or TRBV6-3 and TRBJ2-5, with a weak D call TRBD2 (5 bases). The germline V gene encodes CDR1 MNHEY and CDR2 SVGEGT. The CDR3 is 15 residues long. V was shortened by 2 bases and J by 1 base, with 11 bases between the two germline ends. The CDR3 region is CASSYEPGFQETQYF. The CDR3, as DNA: TGTGCCAGCAGTTACGAGCCGGGATTCCAAGAGACCCAGTACTTC.

In its sample, this clonotype was seen a few times. V gene TRBV11-2 combines with J gene TRBJ2-3, with 8 positions matching TRBD2. The germline gives CDR1 SGHAT, CDR2 FQNNGV. This CDR3 spans 16 amino acids. V lost 5 bases and J lost 0; bases outside the gene matches: 7. CDR3 in DNA: TGTGCCAGCAGCCAGGGACTAGAGGGAAGCACAGATACGCAGTATTTT. It specifies CASSQGLEGSTDTQYF.